The 26 T cell receptor beta chains given below trace back to one sample, sequenced in a study of cytomegalovirus exposure and HLA in healthy donors. Repertoires were generated with immunoSEQ multiplex PCR, while TCRdb's copy carries only in-frame clones and drops some. The sample lists over 50,000 clones; 90% to 96% were seen once. Sequencing was done on a sample of PBMCs. These receptors originate from a woman aged 18-35 years in good health and CMV-seronegative.

The rearrangement joins TRBV6-1 to TRBJ2-5, with TRBD1 matching 11 bases. Trimming removed 4 bases from V and 1 base from J; junction bases left unmatched: 5. The CDR3 extends over 16 amino acids. Germline CDR1 is MNHNS and CDR2 is SASEGT. The CDR3 sequence is CASSGRTGGPQETQYF. The CDR3 nucleotides are TGTGCCAGCAGTGGGAGGACAGGGGGCCCCCAAGAGACCCAGTACTTC.

The V and J genes are TRBV4-1 and TRBJ1-5, with 7 nucleotides matching TRBD1. V was pared by 2 bases and J by 5 bases, with 3 bases of the junction left unmatched. CDR1 MGHRA and CDR2 YSYEKL come from the germline V gene. This CDR3 has 14 residues. The CDR3 sequence: CASSQTGADQPQHF. CDR3 in DNA: TGCGCCAGCAGCCAAACAGGGGCCGATCAGCCCCAGCATTTT.

The rearrangement uses TRBV2 and TRBJ2-3; D may be TRBD1 (5 bases). This CDR3 spans 14 amino acids. V was trimmed by 4 bases and J by 1 base, leaving 9 bases between them. Germline CDR1 SNHLY, CDR2 FYNNEI. The CDR3 sequence: CASSGRGGTDTQYF. The CDR3 DNA is TGTGCCAGCAGTGGTAGGGGCGGCACAGATACGCAGTATTTT.

This chain connects TRBV21-1 to TRBJ2-1; TRBD2, as called in the table, went unchecked against the DNA. TRBV21-1 corresponds to a pseudogene. This CDR3 is built from 17 residues. CDR3 loop: CAIRVASGRFSYNEQFF. Here the CDR3 DNA reads TGTGCCATCAGGGTGGCTAGCGGGAGGTTCTCCTACAATGAGCAGTTCTTC.

The chain recombines TRBV2 with TRBJ1-1; TRBD1 matches at 10 bases. This CDR3 is built from 14 residues. Trimming cost V 6 bases and J 6 bases; bases outside gene matches: 7. Looked up from germline, CDR1 is SNHLY and CDR2 is FYNNEI. The CDR3 DNA sequence: TGTGCCAGCAGCCCAAGAGGACAGGGGGCTGAAGCTTTCTTT. Its protein product is CASSPRGQGAEAFF.

J is TRBJ1-5 and V is TRBV28, with D unresolved. V lost 2 bases, J lost 2 bases, and 10 bases lay in between. CDR1 MDHEN and CDR2 SYDVKM come from the germline V gene. There are 15 residues in the CDR3. The CDR3 DNA reads as TGTGCCAGCAGTTTACTACTAGACGGCAATCAGCCCCAGCATTTT. Protein product: CASSLLLDGNQPQHF. Using reference TRBV28 and TRBJ1-5 for the parts outside the CDR3, the full variable domain is DVKVTQSSRYLVKRTGEKVFLECVQDMDHENMFWYRQDPGLGLRLIYFSYDVKMKEKGDIPEGYSVSREKKERFSLILESASTNQTSMYLCASSLLLDGNQPQHFGDGTRLSIL.

In its sample, this clone was seen a few times. The rearrangement joins TRBV28 to TRBJ2-7; 9 nucleotides match TRBD2. The germline CDR1 and CDR2 sequences are MDHEN and SYDVKM. Trimming removed 10 bases from V and 2 bases from J; junction bases left unmatched: 9. The CDR3 extends over 14 amino acids. The CDR3 DNA follows: TGTGCCACCCGGGTGCCTAGCGGGACCTACGAGCAGTACTTC. The encoded protein is CATRVPSGTYEQYF.

The rearrangement links TRBV15 to TRBJ1-4; 8 nucleotides agree with TRBD1. Germline CDR1 is LNHNV and CDR2 is YYDKDF (reference sequence). This CDR3 spans 14 amino acids. V lost 10 bases to trimming and J lost 3 bases; unmatched junction nucleotides: 7. CDR3 sequence: CAIRQGMANEKLFF. The CDR3 DNA sequence: TGTGCCATTAGACAGGGGATGGCTAATGAAAAACTGTTTTTT.

The CDR3 DNA follows: TGTGCCAGCAGTGTGGCGGGGTTGGGGGAGACCCAGTACTTC. Translated, it gives CASSVAGLGETQYF. The V call is TRBV6-1, the J call TRBJ2-5; tentative D call: TRBD2 (6 bases). The germline CDR1 and CDR2 sequences are MNHNS and SASEGT. Between the trimmed V and J ends, which lost 4 bases and 5 bases, there was a span of 14 bases. CDR3 length equals 14 residues.

The V and J genes are TRBV9 and TRBJ2-1; D possibly corresponds to TRBD1 (6 bases). In germline, CDR1 is SGDLS, CDR2 YYNGEE. CDR3 length: 15 amino acids. The V end was cut by 4 bases, the J end by 5 bases, with 16 bases between. The chain's CDR3 is CASSLGTRDNNEQFF. The CDR3 DNA reads as TGTGCCAGCAGCCTGGGGACCCGGGACAACAATGAGCAGTTCTTC.

The chain joins TRBV14 to TRBJ2-2, with TRBD2 matching 8 bases. Germline V gene sequence: CDR1 SGHDN, CDR2 FVKESK. CDR3 length: 15 amino acids. Trimming removed 4 bases from V and 6 bases from J; junction bases left unmatched: 7. Here the CDR3 reads CASSPRSGSSGELFF. The CDR3 coding sequence is TGTGCCAGCAGCCCCCGGAGCGGGAGTTCCGGGGAGCTGTTTTTT.

This clone was observed a single time. The rearrangement joins TRBV10-3 to TRBJ2-7, with TRBD1 as a possible D gene (6 bases). V dropped 3 bases and J dropped 2 bases, with 11 bases sitting between them. Germline-derived CDR1 and CDR2 are ENHRY and SYGVKD. This CDR3 spans 14 amino acids. The CDR3 nucleotides read TGTGCCATCAGTGAAGTCCAGGGGCCCTACGAGCAGTACTTC. Protein: CAISEVQGPYEQYF.

The chain joins TRBV29-1 to TRBJ1-2; 7 bases map to TRBD1. The CDR3 sequence is 12 residues long. Germline CDR1 and CDR2: SQVTM and ANQGSEA. V lost 7 bases to trimming and J lost 3 bases; unmatched junction nucleotides: 5. CDR3 bases: TGCAGCGGGGGGGACAGAGACTATGGCTACACCTTC. Translation: CSGGDRDYGYTF.

The chain links TRBV5-1 to TRBJ1-1, with 12 bases fitting TRBD1. Per germline, CDR1 SGHRS and CDR2 YFSETQ. J was trimmed by 4 bases and V by 4 bases; bases with no gene match: 11. This CDR3 region has 17 residues. The CDR3 is CASSPSRDRGLGTEAFF. For the CDR3, the DNA is TGCGCCAGCAGCCCGAGCCGGGACAGGGGGCTGGGCACTGAAGCTTTCTTT. Variable domain in full (rest from reference TRBV5-1 and TRBJ1-1): KAGVTQTPRYLIKTRGQQVTLSCSPISGHRSVSWYQQTPGQGLQFLFEYFSETQRNKGNFPGRFSGRQFSNSRSEMNVSTLELGDSALYLCASSPSRDRGLGTEAFFGQGTRLTVV.

This chain connects TRBV19 to TRBJ1-2; no clear D gene. This CDR3 region has 14 residues. Trimming stripped 1 base from V and 8 bases from J, with 14 bases between. Germline CDR1 reads LNHDA; CDR2 reads SQIVND (reference sequence). CDR3 in DNA: TGTGCCAGTAGTATAGGGAGACGGGTTCGGGGCTACACCTTC. The encoded protein is CASSIGRRVRGYTF.

The chain is built from TRBV28 and TRBJ2-7, with 10 bases lining up with TRBD1. CDR1 and CDR2 from the germline V gene are MDHEN and SYDVKM. The CDR3 extends over 15 amino acids. The ends lost 8 bases at V and 1 base at J; junction bases unmatched: 8. The CDR3 is CASSFWTGGSYEQYF. DNA for the CDR3: TGTGCCAGCTCCTTTTGGACAGGGGGGTCCTACGAGCAGTACTTC.

The V call is TRBV5-4, the J call TRBJ2-3; 8 positions match TRBD1. Unmatched junction bases numbered 14, after V lost 1 base and J lost 4 bases. The germline gives CDR1 SGHNT, CDR2 YYREEE (reference sequence). This CDR3 spans 18 amino acids. The CDR3 DNA sequence: TGTGCCAGCAGCTTGAAGCCAACCAGGGGGCCCGGTGCAGATACGCAGTATTTT. Translating gives CASSLKPTRGPGADTQYF.

With respect to this clone: One end of the junction varies from germline; a read error may be responsible. The gene calls are TRBV7-6 and TRBJ2-6; no reliable D call. This CDR3 is built from 15 residues. Germline V gene sequence: CDR1 SGHVS, CDR2 FNYEAQ. CDR3 amino acids: CGSSPSPSGANVLTF. CDR3 sequence (DNA): TGTGGCAGCAGCCCGAGCCCCTCTGGGGCCAACGTCCTGACTTTC.

The chain recombines TRBV28 with TRBJ2-3; 11 positions match TRBD1. The CDR3 sequence is 17 residues long. Germline trimming cut 6 bases from V and 1 base from J; bases unmatched to any gene: 9. CDR1 and CDR2 (germline): MDHEN, SYDVKM. The CDR3 reads CASSPGTGGYGTDTQYF. The CDR3, as DNA: TGTGCCAGCAGCCCCGGGACAGGGGGTTATGGCACAGATACGCAGTATTTT.

The chain is built from TRBV2 and TRBJ1-2; 7 bases are a match to TRBD1. Germline V gives CDR1 SNHLY, CDR2 FYNNEI. The CDR3 spans 13 residues. Germline trimming cut 5 bases from V and 8 bases from J; bases unmatched to any gene: 8. CDR3 coding DNA: TGTGCCAGCAGTCCAGGGGGGTCTTCAGGCTACACCTTC. Protein sequence: CASSPGGSSGYTF.

This clone was picked up one time. The genes are TRBV21-1 and TRBJ2-7; TRBD1 is the table's D call, not checked against the DNA. TRBV21-1 is listed as a pseudogene. The CDR3 runs to 18 residues. CDR3 in amino acids: CASSKGPWTGKNSYEQYF. CDR3 DNA: TGTGCCAGCAGCAAAGGACCGTGGACAGGGAAGAATTCCTACGAGCAGTACTTC.

The chain carries TRBV7-2 and TRBJ2-7; D remains unclear. The CDR3 sequence is 14 residues long. The V and J ends lost 5 bases and 2 bases respectively, with 13 bases between them. Germline V CDR1 and CDR2: SGHTA, FQGNSA. The CDR3 DNA is TGTGCCAGCAGCCCTACACAGTTGCCCTACGAGCAGTACTTC. Translated: CASSPTQLPYEQYF.

This chain uses TRBV6-4 with TRBJ1-2; 10 nucleotides align to TRBD1. CDR1 and CDR2 from the germline V gene are MRHNA and SNTAGT. The CDR3 sequence is 20 residues long. Trimming took 6 bases from V and 3 from J; bases not matched to a gene: 22. CDR3 loop: CASRRTPTGGDSGAHYGYTF. The CDR3 DNA follows: TGTGCCAGCAGACGCACCCCGACAGGGGGCGATTCTGGGGCTCACTATGGCTACACCTTC.

The J gene is TRBJ1-1, the V gene TRBV19; TRBD1 matches at 7 bases. The CDR3 spans 15 residues. The germline gives CDR1 LNHDA, CDR2 SQIVND (reference sequence). Germline trimming cut 4 bases from V and 4 bases from J; bases unmatched to any gene: 9. The CDR3 bases are TGTGCCAGTAGTACGACAGGGCTCGTGTCCACTGAAGCTTTCTTT. Translating gives CASSTTGLVSTEAFF.

This chain links TRBV7-3 with TRBJ1-2, with a tentative D call TRBD1 (5 bases). Trimming removed 3 bases from V and 1 base from J, with 18 bases in between. The CDR3 spans 17 residues. The germline V gene encodes CDR1 SGHTA and CDR2 FQGTGA. The DNA for the CDR3 is TGTGCCAGCAGCTTCGACCCCCCAGGGCCCTATAACTATGGCTACACCTTC. This sequence encodes CASSFDPPGPYNYGYTF.

A single count supports this clone. This rearrangement joins TRBV30 to TRBJ2-2; D is ambiguous. Germline CDR1 GTSNPN, CDR2 SVGIG (reference sequence). V lost 0 bases and J 1 base, leaving 6 bases between the germline ends. The CDR3 has 14 amino acids. CDR3 protein: CAWSVLRNTGELFF. The CDR3, as DNA: TGTGCCTGGAGTGTACTGCGGAACACCGGGGAGCTGTTTTTT. The variable domain in full, with the rest retrieved from reference TRBV30 and TRBJ2-2, is SQTIHQWPATLVQPVGSPLSLECTVEGTSNPNLYWYRQAAGRGLQLLFYSVGIGQISSEVPQNLSASRPQDRQFILSSKKLLLSDSGFYLCAWSVLRNTGELFFGEGSRLTVL.